This T cell receptor beta chain was sequenced during a study of blood T cell repertoires in COVID-19. The CDR3 covers 16 residues. V lost 3 bases to trimming and J lost 4 bases, with 17 bases between them. Germline-derived CDR1 and CDR2 are MGHRA and YSYEKL. Original processing methods: Amplification of reference gene primers was used by the study to estimate nucleated cell counts. Assay used: immunoSEQ multiplex PCR; TCRdb lists only in-frame clones, some missing. V, J and clone size are taken as reported in that table, and D and trimming were inferred from the DNA itself. The sample includes 200,000 to 250,000 clones, 70% to 90% of them seen just once.

J is TRBJ2-3 and V is TRBV4-1; D possibly corresponds to TRBD2 (7 bases). This sequence was found in a woman between 45 and 60 years old with COVID-19, enrolled during active disease. Sequenced: peripheral blood. CDR3 sequence (DNA): TGCGCCAGCAGCCACCAATTGGGGGGGCCATCAGATACGCAGTATTTT. The encoded protein is CASSHQLGGPSDTQYF.